The 31 T cell receptor beta chains below come from one sample, sequenced in a study of metastatic and nonmetastatic thyroid tumors. TCRdb re-clonotyped the PCR reads through MiXCR. The sample holds more than 35,000 clones, roughly 14% seen once. Among the patients, none had received any treatment before thyroid surgery. Input material: blood. The receptors derive from a female donor with papillary thyroid cancer or a benign thyroid nodule (not recorded which). Some clones in this sample may be carry-over from other donors' samples.

Ten or more counts support this clone. V usage is TRBV10-3 and J usage is TRBJ2-7, with 9 bases aligning to TRBD2. CDR3 length equals 14 residues. Trimming removed 8 bases from V and 0 bases from J; junction bases left unmatched: 5. Germline CDR1 reads ENHRY; CDR2 reads SYGVKD. This chain's CDR3 is CAIQRTSDSYEQYF. The CDR3 DNA reads as TGTGCCATCCAGAGGACTAGCGACTCCTACGAGCAGTACTTC.

A few counts support this clone. Just one base apart from a much larger clone, this may be a read error. CDR3 DNA sequence: TGTGCCAGCAGCATACGGGCGGGACCCACAGATACGCAGTATTTT. Translated, it gives CASSIRAGPTDTQYF. The chain uses TRBV7-3 and TRBJ2-3; tentatively, D is TRBD2 (6 bases). V lost 5 bases, J lost 2 bases, and 14 bases lay in between. This CDR3 has 15 amino acids. Germline V gene data show CDR1 as SGHTA and CDR2 as FQGTGA.

The chain combines TRBV20-1 with TRBJ2-7; 9 nucleotides line up with TRBD2. V shed 4 bases, J shed 2 bases, and the junction held 12 bases outside the gene matches. The germline V gene encodes CDR1 DFQATT and CDR2 SNEGSKA (reference sequence). The CDR3 contains 16 residues. CDR3 nucleotide sequence: TGCAGTGCTAAGCCCTTTGCTAGCGGGACTACCTACGAGCAGTACTTC. It translates to CSAKPFASGTTYEQYF.

In its sample, this clone was seen many times. For the CDR3, the DNA is TGTGCCAGCAGACACGGGGGCTACGAGCAGTACTTC. The encoded protein is CASRHGGYEQYF. The J gene is TRBJ2-7, the V gene TRBV3-1; a possible D gene is TRBD2 (6 bases). CDR3 size: 12 residues. V was cut by 6 bases and J by 3 bases, with 9 bases left in between. Germline-derived CDR1 and CDR2 are LGHDT and YNNKEL (reference sequence).

This clone was picked up many times. The gene calls are TRBV7-3 and TRBJ2-7; D is perhaps TRBD2 (5 bases). The CDR3 extends over 16 amino acids. The V end was cut by 5 bases, the J end by 0 bases, with 17 bases between. The germline CDR1 and CDR2 sequences are SGHTA and FQGTGA. CDR3 nucleotides: TGTGCCAGCAGCCCCGGGGTTAATCCGAGCTCCTACGAGCAGTACTTC. Translated, it gives CASSPGVNPSSYEQYF. Full variable domain (remainder filled in from reference TRBV7-3 and TRBJ2-7): GAGVSQTPSNKVTEKGKYVELRCDPISGHTALYWYRQSLGQGPEFLIYFQGTGAADDSGLPNDRFFAVRPEGSVSTLKIQRTERGDSAVYLCASSPGVNPSSYEQYFGPGTRLTVT.

This clone was seen many times. J is TRBJ1-2 and V is TRBV9; 7 bases map to TRBD1. With V trimmed by 4 bases and J by 5 bases, 14 bases remained unmatched. This CDR3 has 16 residues. The V gene's germline CDR1 is SGDLS and CDR2 YYNGEE. The CDR3 nucleotides read TGTGCCAGCAGCTCAGGGACAGCGCCCGACCCATATGGCTACACCTTC. Amino acids: CASSSGTAPDPYGYTF.

The V and J genes are TRBV5-1 and TRBJ2-1; the D gene is possibly TRBD1 (6 bases). CDR1 and CDR2 (germline): SGHRS, YFSETQ. V dropped 4 bases and J dropped 4 bases, with 18 bases sitting between them. The length of the CDR3 is 16 residues. For the CDR3, the DNA is TGCGCCAGCAGCCCGGGCTCTTCAGGGGTGTACAATGAGCAGTTCTTC. This translates into CASSPGSSGVYNEQFF.

There are many counts of this clone. The chain is built from TRBV10-3 and TRBJ2-7, with D possibly matching TRBD2 (5 bases). Germline V CDR1 and CDR2: ENHRY, SYGVKD. The germline V and J ends were trimmed by 10 bases and 2 bases, with 15 bases remaining between them. This CDR3 comprises 13 residues. The CDR3 nucleotides are TGTGCCACCTCCCTAGCCGCAACCTACGAGCAGTACTTC. Amino acids: CATSLAATYEQYF.

This clone is termed medium-sized. CDR3 nucleotide sequence: TGTGCCAGCAGTGACAGGGAGGATTCACCCCTCCACTTT. This encodes CASSDREDSPLHF. V gene TRBV27 combines with J gene TRBJ1-6; 7 nucleotides match TRBD1. Germline V gene sequence: CDR1 MNHEY, CDR2 SMNVEV (reference sequence). V shed 5 bases and J 8 bases; nucleotides not matched to a gene: 3. This CDR3 is 13 amino acids long.

This clone was seen ten or more times. The chain has TRBV3-1 and TRBJ2-5; D not resolved. The V gene's germline CDR1 is LGHDT and CDR2 YNNKEL (reference sequence). Trimming cost V 1 base and J 5 bases, with 8 bases left between them. The length of the CDR3 is 13 residues. The CDR3 nucleotides read TGTGCCAGCAGCCAAGGCAGGCTCGAGACCCAGTACTTC. Translated, it gives CASSQGRLETQYF.

This clone was counted many times. The rearrangement links TRBV7-9 to TRBJ1-2; the D is unclear. V shed 10 bases and J shed 4 bases, with 16 bases lying between them. CDR3 length: 13 amino acids. Germline V gene data show CDR1 as SEHNR and CDR2 as FQNEAQ (reference sequence). This CDR3 reads CATHRLGVYGYTF. Written as DNA, the CDR3 is TGTGCCACCCACCGGCTGGGAGTCTATGGCTACACCTTC.

The chain links TRBV12-5 to TRBJ1-5; 7 bases line up with TRBD1. V lost 7 bases to trimming and J lost 7 bases; unmatched junction nucleotides: 7. Germline-derived CDR1 and CDR2 are LGHNT and FRNRAP. The CDR3 runs 13 residues. The DNA of the CDR3 is TGTGCTAGTGAACAGGGGTATGTCCAGCCCCAGCATTTT. Its translation is CASEQGYVQPQHF.

This clone was seen repeatedly, ten times or more. The J gene is TRBJ2-5, the V gene TRBV6-5, with TRBD1 as a possible D gene (6 bases). The V gene's germline CDR1 is MNHEY and CDR2 SVGAGI. V lost 2 bases to trimming and J lost 2 bases, with 12 bases between them. The CDR3 sequence is 15 residues long. The CDR3 is CASSYVGAIQETQYF. In nucleotides, the CDR3 is TGTGCCAGCAGTTACGTGGGGGCAATTCAAGAGACCCAGTACTTC.

This clone was seen at least ten times. The gene calls are TRBV20-1 and TRBJ2-7, with TRBD1 matching over 7 bases. The trim removed 6 bases at V and 3 bases at J, leaving 8 bases unmatched. The germline CDR1 and CDR2 sequences are DFQATT and SNEGSKA (reference sequence). This CDR3 has 13 residues. CDR3 DNA: TGCAGTGCCGCCGGGACAGTCCACTACGAGCAGTACTTC. This translates into CSAAGTVHYEQYF.

This clone was seen ten or more times. The genes are TRBV20-1 and TRBJ2-3, with 12 bases lining up with TRBD1. The CDR3 is 16 residues long. Germline V gene lookup returns CDR1 DFQATT and CDR2 SNEGSKA (reference sequence). After removal of 5 bases from V and 4 bases from J, the junction contained 10 bases not matched to a gene. The CDR3: CSAEKTGTGGADTQYF. The DNA of the CDR3 is TGCAGTGCTGAAAAAACCGGGACAGGGGGCGCAGATACGCAGTATTTT.

This clone has at least ten counts. This sequence joins TRBV7-2 and TRBJ2-2; D unresolved. Between the trimmed V and J ends, which lost 0 bases and 10 bases, there was a span of 6 bases. CDR3 length: 12 residues. Germline CDR1 is SGHTA and CDR2 is FQGNSA. For the CDR3, the DNA is TGTGCCAGCAGCTTAGCAGCTTCGGAGCTGTTTTTT. It codes for CASSLAASELFF.

This clone appeared many times. This sequence joins TRBV30 and TRBJ1-5, with D uncertain. Trimming pared 1 base from V and 11 bases from J, leaving 15 bases between. This CDR3 is built from 13 residues. Germline assignment: CDR1 GTSNPN and CDR2 SVGIG (reference sequence). CDR3 sequence (DNA): TGTGCCTGGAGTGAGGAGGACGGCCGAGCCCAGCATTTT. Translated, it gives CAWSEEDGRAQHF.

A note on this clone: The junction shows a germline mismatch at one end, possibly a read error. The chain combines TRBV11-1 with TRBJ1-2; D might be TRBD1 (5 bases). Germline-derived CDR1 and CDR2 are SGHAT and FQDESV (reference sequence). The CDR3 consists of 17 residues. The CDR3 protein is CASSLAHSGNANYGYTF. CDR3 nucleotide sequence: TGTGCCAGCAGCTTAGCGCATTCAGGGAACGCAAACTACGGCTACACCTTC.

In its sample, this clone was seen many times. This chain connects TRBV3-1 to TRBJ1-1, with TRBD1 identical over 8 bases. CDR3 length: 14 amino acids. The trim removed 2 bases at V and 4 bases at J, leaving 3 bases unmatched. Germline lookup yields CDR1 LGHDT and CDR2 YNNKEL (reference sequence). The CDR3 protein is CASSQLTGGTEAFF. The CDR3, as DNA: TGTGCCAGCAGCCAACTAACAGGGGGCACTGAAGCTTTCTTT.

This clone has a count of ten or more. V gene TRBV6-6 combines with J gene TRBJ1-5; D remains unclear. V lost 4 bases and J 0 bases, leaving 19 bases between the germline ends. Germline lookup yields CDR1 MNHNY and CDR2 SVGAGI (reference sequence). CDR3 length equals 18 residues. CDR3 sequence: CASSCQFGSLCSNQPQHF. As DNA, the CDR3 is TGTGCCAGCAGTTGTCAGTTCGGATCACTGTGTAGCAATCAGCCCCAGCATTTT.

As DNA, the CDR3 is TGCGCCAGCAGCTTGAGCCCAGTCCGCGGAATCGATACGCAGTATTTT. This translates into CASSLSPVRGIDTQYF. V is TRBV5-1 and J is TRBJ2-3; unclear D gene. Germline-derived CDR1 and CDR2 are SGHRS and YFSETQ. The CDR3 runs 16 residues. Trimming shortened V by 1 base and J by 6 bases, and 18 bases separated the two germline ends.

The sample holds many counts of this clone. The V and J genes are TRBV4-1 and TRBJ2-1; no definite D call. The germline gives CDR1 MGHRA, CDR2 YSYEKL. This CDR3 region has 17 residues. The germline V and J ends were trimmed by 0 bases and 2 bases, with 14 bases remaining between them. CDR3 loop: CASSQDLYRSPYNEQFF. Written as DNA, the CDR3 is TGCGCCAGCAGCCAAGATCTTTACCGCTCACCCTACAATGAGCAGTTCTTC.

This clone was detected many times. The rearrangement uses TRBV2 and TRBJ1-3; D is undetermined. Germline CDR1 SNHLY, CDR2 FYNNEI. The CDR3 has 18 residues. V gave up 4 bases and J gave up 6 bases, with 25 bases separating them. This chain's CDR3 is CASSGRTAGLLLENTIYF. The CDR3 bases are TGTGCCAGCAGTGGAAGGACGGCGGGCTTACTATTGGAAAACACCATATATTTT.

Many counts were recorded for this clone. V usage is TRBV7-4 and J usage is TRBJ2-1; 13 bases align to TRBD2. Germline assignment: CDR1 SGHVT and CDR2 SQSDAQ. The CDR3 is 16 amino acids. Germline trimming cut 4 bases from V and 9 bases from J; bases unmatched to any gene: 9. The CDR3 protein is CASSCTGTSGISEQFF. DNA for the CDR3: TGTGCCAGCAGCTGCACCGGGACTAGCGGGATTAGTGAGCAGTTCTTC. Filled out from reference TRBV7-4 and TRBJ2-1, the complete variable domain reads GAGVSQSPRYKVAKRGRDVALRCDSISGHVTLYWYRQTLGQGSEVLTYSQSDAQRDKSGRPSGRFSAERPERSVSTLKIQRTEQGDSAVYLCASSCTGTSGISEQFFGPGTRLTVL.

The chain employs TRBV20-1 and TRBJ2-1, with TRBD2 matching over 8 bases. Trimming cost V 0 bases and J 10 bases; bases outside gene matches: 11. In germline, CDR1 is DFQATT, CDR2 SNEGSKA (reference sequence). The CDR3 is made up of 15 amino acids. The CDR3: CSAREEAGDRREQFF. DNA for the CDR3: TGCAGTGCTAGAGAGGAAGCGGGAGACCGACGGGAGCAGTTCTTC.

This clone occurred many times. The chain combines TRBV28 with TRBJ1-1; D ambiguous. Trimming removed 5 bases from V and 1 base from J, with 8 bases in between. Germline V gene lookup returns CDR1 MDHEN and CDR2 SYDVKM. The length of the CDR3 is 13 residues. The CDR3 DNA is TGTGCCAGCAGTGACATTGAGAACACTGAAGCTTTCTTT. It is translated as CASSDIENTEAFF.

Many counts were recorded for this clone. This rearrangement joins TRBV20-1 to TRBJ1-6; possibly TRBD1 for D (6 bases). This CDR3 comprises 16 residues. Per the germline V gene, CDR1 is DFQATT and CDR2 is SNEGSKA (reference sequence). The V end was cut by 0 bases, the J end by 7 bases, with 16 bases between. CDR3 in amino acids: CSARDRGARTNSPLHF. The CDR3 DNA reads TGCAGTGCTAGAGATAGGGGGGCGAGGACGAATTCACCCCTCCACTTT.

This clone came up many times. This sequence joins TRBV7-3 and TRBJ2-1; 9 bases are shared with TRBD2. V trimming: 1 base; J trimming: 2 bases; junction bases outside the gene matches: 12. The CDR3 runs 19 residues. Looked up from germline, CDR1 is SGHTA and CDR2 is FQGTGA. In nucleotides, the CDR3 is TGTGCCAGCAGCTTAAACCCCTCCGTCCTAGCGGGACCCTACAATGAGCAGTTCTTC. This sequence encodes CASSLNPSVLAGPYNEQFF. Combining the CDR3 with reference TRBV7-3 and TRBJ2-1 gives the whole variable domain GAGVSQTPSNKVTEKGKYVELRCDPISGHTALYWYRQSLGQGPEFLIYFQGTGAADDSGLPNDRFFAVRPEGSVSTLKIQRTERGDSAVYLCASSLNPSVLAGPYNEQFFGPGTRLTVL.

The table lists this clone with many counts. The CDR3 nucleotides read TGTGCCAGCAGTCCGGGCGAAAAACTGTTTTTT. It specifies CASSPGEKLFF. The chain combines TRBV12-3 or TRBV12-4 with TRBJ1-4, with unresolved D. V was shortened by 5 bases and J by 8 bases, with 6 bases between the two germline ends. The CDR3 is 11 residues long.

This clone was counted at least ten times. The chain recombines TRBV15 with TRBJ2-3; D remains ambiguous. V lost 0 bases, J lost 6 bases, and 4 bases lay in between. The germline CDR1 and CDR2 sequences are LNHNV and YYDKDF (reference sequence). The length of the CDR3 is 12 residues. The CDR3 nucleotides read TGTGCCACCAGCAGAGAGCCGGATACGCAGTATTTT. It yields the protein CATSREPDTQYF.

This clone was counted only a few times. The rearrangement links TRBV6-4 to TRBJ2-7, with D possibly matching TRBD2 (6 bases). The length of the CDR3 is 14 residues. Germline values: CDR1 MRHNA, CDR2 SNTAGT. With 2 bases removed from V and 1 base from J, the gap between germline ends came to 9 bases. In nucleotides, the CDR3 is TGTGCCAGCAGTGACGGGACTCAGTCCTACGAGCAGTACTTC. Translation gives CASSDGTQSYEQYF.